Listed below are T cell receptor beta chains from one sample, sequenced in a study of blood T cell repertoires in COVID-19. Using immunoSEQ multiplex PCR, the repertoire was profiled, and TCRdb retains in-frame clones only, with some absent. The sample lists about 270,000 clones, about 90% occurring once. The sample comprised peripheral blood. The receptor set was obtained from a woman between 25 and 40 years old with COVID-19, enrolled during active disease. Both conserved end residues are part of each CDR3. A D gene is named only where the DNA matches it firmly. Clone size appears in some rows only: once, few, many, or a class for an expanded clone.

clone_size j_call v_call d_call cdr3_aa cdr3_nt
- TRBJ2-3 TRBV11-2 - CASSPFGGFGTDTQYF TGTGCCAGCAGTCCTTTTGGCGGGTTTGGCACAGATACGCAGTATTTT
- TRBJ2-3 TRBV2 TRBD2 CASKEGTSGGHSTDTQYF TGTGCCAGCAAGGAAGGAACTAGCGGGGGCCATAGCACAGATACGCAGTATTTT
- TRBJ1-2 TRBV28 - CATSAGLHGYTF TGTGCCACCAGCGCGGGCTTACATGGCTACACCTTC
- TRBJ2-1 TRBV28 TRBD2 CASSPGGTGNEQFF TGTGCCAGCAGTCCGGGAGGGACGGGAAATGAGCAGTTCTTC
- TRBJ1-2 TRBV4-1 TRBD1 CASSQDGTGGIHGYTF TGCGCCAGCAGCCAAGATGGGACAGGGGGTATTCATGGCTACACCTTC
- TRBJ2-7 TRBV11-1 - CASSLYGASYEQYF TGTGCCAGCAGCTTGTATGGGGCATCCTACGAGCAGTACTTC
- TRBJ1-5 TRBV11-3 TRBD1 CASSTRQGSQPQHF TGTGCCAGCAGCACACGACAGGGGAGTCAGCCCCAGCATTTT
- TRBJ1-1 TRBV7-9 - CASSLKGLNTEAFF TGTGCCAGCAGTTTGAAGGGGTTGAACACTGAAGCTTTCTTT
- TRBJ2-5 TRBV6-6 TRBD1 CASSYGTGGAQYF TGTGCCAGCAGTTACGGGACAGGGGGCGCCCAGTACTTC
- TRBJ2-5 TRBV7-2 TRBD2 CASSDSGLARETQYF TGTGCCAGCAGCGATTCGGGACTAGCGAGAGAGACCCAGTACTTC
- TRBJ2-7 TRBV7-9 TRBD1 CASTPYGGTGDHEQYF TGTGCCAGCACTCCCTATGGGGGGACAGGGGACCACGAGCAGTACTTC
- TRBJ2-7 TRBV10-3 - CAIKETGSSYEQYF TGTGCCATCAAGGAGACAGGAAGCTCCTACGAGCAGTACTTC
- TRBJ1-5 TRBV4-1 - CASSQEEAFNPQHF TGCGCCAGCAGCCAAGAGGAGGCGTTTAATCCCCAGCATTTT
- TRBJ2-7 TRBV19 - CASGAAAAYEQYF TGTGCCAGTGGTGCGGCTGCAGCCTACGAGCAGTACTTC
- TRBJ1-2 TRBV5-6 TRBD1 CASSLGGRGRNGYTF TGTGCCAGCAGCTTGGGTGGCAGGGGGCGGAATGGCTACACCTTC
- TRBJ2-3 TRBV7-9 - CASSLPEPQVVIDTQYF TGTGCCAGCAGCCTACCCGAGCCCCAGGTCGTTATAGATACGCAGTATTTT
few TRBJ1-2 TRBV5-1 - CASSLGFGGMSGYTF TGCGCCAGCAGCTTGGGGTTCGGGGGTATGAGTGGCTACACCTTC
- TRBJ2-2 TRBV6-1 - CATRQSNTGELFF TGTGCCACACGACAGTCGAACACCGGGGAGCTGTTTTTT
once TRBJ2-1 TRBV4-1 TRBD2 CASSQVLAGGRFF TGCGCCAGCAGCCAAGTGCTAGCGGGGGGCCGGTTCTTC
- TRBJ2-7 TRBV5-1 TRBD1 CASSSGQGMEDYEQYF TGCGCCAGCAGCTCCGGACAGGGTATGGAAGACTACGAGCAGTACTTC
- TRBJ1-5 TRBV4-2 - CASSQDLVTGNQPQHF TGTGCCAGCAGCCAAGACCTAGTAACGGGTAATCAGCCCCAGCATTTT
- TRBJ1-2 TRBV5-1 - CASSLAPPREGYTF TGCGCCAGCAGCTTGGCCCCCCCAAGGGAGGGCTACACCTTC
- TRBJ2-1 TRBV19 - CASSLQGFLGSEQFF TGTGCCAGTAGCCTACAGGGATTCTTGGGAAGTGAGCAGTTCTTC
- TRBJ2-5 TRBV5-1 TRBD1 CASSLGGTGGVETQYF TGCGCCAGCAGCTTGGGAGGGACAGGGGGCGTGGAGACCCAGTACTTC
- TRBJ2-7 TRBV11-2 - CASSPTIRGWYEQYF TGTGCCAGCAGCCCCACTATTAGGGGGTGGTACGAGCAGTACTTC
- TRBJ1-2 TRBV10-1 - CASSDGRPANYGYTF TGCGCCAGCAGTGACGGGAGGCCAGCTAACTATGGCTACACCTTC
few TRBJ2-7 TRBV5-4 - CASSLEGQGEQYF TGTGCCAGCAGCCTCGAGGGACAAGGCGAGCAGTACTTC
- TRBJ1-3 TRBV30 TRBD1 CAWSDGWTGRSGNTIYF TGTGCCTGGAGCGACGGGTGGACAGGCCGCTCTGGAAACACCATATATTTT
- TRBJ1-4 TRBV19 TRBD1 CASAQGANEKLFF TGTGCCAGTGCTCAGGGGGCTAATGAAAAACTGTTTTTT
once TRBJ2-1 TRBV2 - CASSEQSSGSYNEQFF TGTGCCAGCAGTGAGCAAAGCTCAGGTTCCTACAATGAGCAGTTCTTC
once TRBJ2-7 TRBV28 - CASSLALVGQLFSYEQYF TGTGCCAGCAGTTTAGCCCTAGTCGGACAGCTCTTCTCCTACGAGCAGTACTTC
- TRBJ2-1 TRBV19 TRBD2 CASSISGGAYNEQFF TGTGCCAGTAGTATTAGCGGGGGGGCCTACAATGAGCAGTTCTTC
once TRBJ1-2 TRBV19 - CASRLGQTLYGYTF TGTGCCAGTAGACTAGGACAGACTCTCTATGGCTACACCTTC
- TRBJ1-1 TRBV18 TRBD1 CASTDRVGTEAFF TGTGCCAGCACCGACAGGGTAGGAACTGAAGCTTTCTTT
- TRBJ1-2 TRBV6-1 TRBD1 CASSDRGPAYGYTF TGTGCCAGCAGTGACAGGGGGCCTGCCTATGGCTACACCTTC
once TRBJ1-1 TRBV9 - CASSSYTEAFF TGTGCCAGCAGCTCCTACACTGAAGCTTTCTTT
- TRBJ1-5 TRBV7-9 TRBD1 CASSKTGTGPQPQHF TGTGCCAGCAGCAAGACCGGGACAGGGCCTCAGCCCCAGCATTTT
- TRBJ1-3 TRBV28 TRBD1 CASSWTGPGNTIYF TGTGCCAGCAGTTGGACAGGTCCTGGAAACACCATATATTTT
- TRBJ1-4 TRBV19 TRBD1 CASTTTGGGEKLFF TGTGCCAGTACCACGACAGGGGGAGGGGAAAAACTGTTTTTT
- TRBJ1-1 TRBV12-3/TRBV12-4 - CASSPGRGSEAFF TGTGCCAGCAGCCCAGGCCGGGGGTCTGAAGCTTTCTTT
few TRBJ2-5 TRBV7-9 TRBD1 CASSLGQGPQETQYF TGTGCCAGCAGCCTGGGACAGGGACCACAAGAGACCCAGTACTTC
- TRBJ1-3 TRBV28 TRBD1 CASSYRGPSGNTIYF TGTGCCAGCAGTTACAGGGGACCATCTGGAAACACCATATATTTT
- TRBJ2-7 TRBV4-2 TRBD1 CASSPWTGDGYEQYF TGTGCCAGCAGCCCGTGGACAGGGGATGGTTACGAGCAGTACTTC
- TRBJ1-4 TRBV5-1 - CASRREIAPATNEKLFF TGCGCCAGCAGGCGGGAGATCGCCCCAGCAACTAATGAAAAACTGTTTTTT
- TRBJ2-7 TRBV19 - CASSQGPYEQYF TGTGCCAGCAGTCAGGGGCCCTACGAGCAGTACTTC
once TRBJ2-7 TRBV7-8 TRBD1 CASSLRTGLINEQYF TGTGCCAGCAGCTTAAGGACAGGGTTGATCAACGAGCAGTACTTC
few TRBJ2-5 TRBV6-6 TRBD1 CASSYTQGAVETQYF TGTGCCAGCAGTTACACACAGGGGGCGGTTGAGACCCAGTACTTC
- TRBJ1-1 TRBV11-2 - CASSFQRYREDTEAFF TGTGCCAGCAGCTTTCAGAGGTATCGGGAGGACACTGAAGCTTTCTTT
- TRBJ1-2 TRBV6-2/TRBV6-3 - CASSLPSGGANYGYTF TGTGCCAGCAGCCTCCCTTCCGGGGGGGCAAACTATGGCTACACCTTC
- TRBJ2-1 TRBV5-4 - CASSSGYNEQFF TGTGCCAGCAGCTCAGGGTACAATGAGCAGTTCTTC
- TRBJ1-2 TRBV5-1 - CASSLDSFYGYTF TGCGCCAGCAGCTTGGACAGCTTCTATGGCTACACCTTC
- TRBJ2-1 TRBV7-9 TRBD2 CASSLSGGPYNEQFF TGTGCCAGCAGCTTGAGCGGGGGCCCTTACAATGAGCAGTTCTTC
few TRBJ1-5 TRBV10-3 TRBD1 CAIRGDSSNQPQHF TGTGCCATCAGGGGGGACAGTAGCAATCAGCCCCAGCATTTT
- TRBJ2-7 TRBV2 TRBD2 CASSLAGGLREQYF TGTGCCAGCAGTCTAGCGGGGGGGCTTCGCGAGCAGTACTTC
- TRBJ2-7 TRBV10-3 - CAIRTEPYEQYF TGTGCCATCAGAACAGAACCGTACGAGCAGTACTTC
- TRBJ1-3 TRBV4-1 TRBD1 CASSPGQGPSGNTIYF TGCGCCAGCAGCCCGGGACAGGGACCCTCTGGAAACACCATATATTTT
- TRBJ2-7 TRBV7-6 - CASSLDGGPYEQYF TGTGCCAGCAGCTTAGATGGGGGCCCCTACGAGCAGTACTTC
- TRBJ1-3 TRBV5-4 - CASSSDRNTIYF TGTGCCAGCAGCTCTGACAGAAACACCATATATTTT
once TRBJ1-6 TRBV7-8 TRBD1 CASSLGRDRNFSPLHF TGTGCCAGCAGCTTAGGCCGGGACAGAAATTTTTCACCCCTCCACTTT